The clone carrying this T cell receptor beta chain appeared a few times. This specimen belongs to a study of blood T cell repertoires in COVID-19. Study-level information: Sites across the United States, Italy and Spain contributed samples from acute and convalescent COVID-19. The cDNA or gDNA used as material had been derived from T cells, B-cell-depleted T cells, or PBMCs.

The V end was cut by 0 bases, the J end by 8 bases, with 14 bases between. Per germline, CDR1 KGHSY and CDR2 FQNENV. This CDR3 is 15 amino acids long. Clones were sequenced by immunoSEQ multiplex PCR, and TCRdb holds only the in-frame ones, with some missing. The sample includes some 200,000 clones, 70% to 90% of them seen just once. Sequencing was done on a sample of peripheral blood. The J gene is TRBJ2-4, the V gene TRBV16, with TRBD1 as a possible D gene (5 bases). This sequence was found in a man aged 55-75 years with COVID-19, enrolled during active disease. In DNA form, the CDR3 reads TGTGCCAGCAGCCAATCCGGGCAGGGTCGGGACATTCAGTACTTC. It translates to CASSQSGQGRDIQYF.